The 15 T cell receptor beta chains listed next were all sequenced from one sample in a study of blood T cell repertoires in COVID-19. Some clones are missing from TCRdb's copy, which holds only in-frame ones; the method was immunoSEQ multiplex PCR. The table includes about 240,000 clones, 87% detected once. The sequencing sample was made of peripheral blood. The receptors derive from a man aged 55 to 70 who had recovered from COVID-19.

This clone was seen a single time. The rearrangement uses TRBV7-2 and TRBJ2-3, with a possible D match to TRBD2 (6 bases). The CDR3 consists of 16 residues. V lost 3 bases and J 2 bases, leaving 15 bases between the germline ends. The V gene's germline CDR1 is SGHTA and CDR2 FQGNSA. CDR3 nucleotide sequence: TGTGCCAGCAGCTTCGGGACTTCCCCTGTCACAGATACGCAGTATTTT. As protein: CASSFGTSPVTDTQYF.

This chain joins TRBV10-3 and TRBJ1-3, with 8 nucleotides matching TRBD1. CDR1 is ENHRY and CDR2 is SYGVKD in the germline V gene. V shed 8 bases, J shed 3 bases, and the junction held 6 bases outside the gene matches. This CDR3 comprises 14 residues. The CDR3 sequence is CAIYDTGGGNTIYF. The CDR3 DNA is TGTGCCATCTATGACACAGGGGGTGGAAACACCATATATTTT.

A few counts support this clone. The chain recombines TRBV6-6 with TRBJ1-5; 7 positions match TRBD1. This CDR3 has 16 residues. With V trimmed by 0 bases and J by 2 bases, 4 bases remained unmatched. In germline, CDR1 is MNHNY, CDR2 SVGAGI (reference sequence). The CDR3 DNA is TGTGCCAGCAGTTACTCTAAAACAGGGGGCAATCAGCCCCAGCATTTT. It is translated as CASSYSKTGGNQPQHF.

V is TRBV19 and J is TRBJ1-4; 7 nucleotides align to TRBD1. The CDR3 contains 16 residues. J gave up 5 bases and V 0 bases, and 6 bases lay outside the gene matches. Germline assignment: CDR1 LNHDA and CDR2 SQIVND (reference sequence). This chain's CDR3 is CASSIDRTGVNEKLFF. For the CDR3, the DNA is TGTGCCAGTAGTATAGATCGGACAGGCGTGAATGAAAAACTGTTTTTT.

This clone came up once. The chain is built from TRBV9 and TRBJ2-7, with TRBD1 matching over 9 bases. This CDR3 has 13 amino acids. Germline values: CDR1 SGDLS, CDR2 YYNGEE. The CDR3 protein is CATTGTGWYEQYF. The DNA of the CDR3 is TGTGCTACAACCGGGACAGGGTGGTACGAGCAGTACTTC.

V is TRBV7-2 and J is TRBJ1-5; D is unclear. The CDR3 loop spans 15 amino acids. Germline loops: CDR1 SGHTA, CDR2 FQGNSA. Trimming pared 5 bases from V and 3 bases from J, leaving 14 bases between. The CDR3 loop reads CASSPSGRNNQPQHF. As DNA, the CDR3 is TGTGCCAGCAGCCCCTCGGGGAGGAACAATCAGCCCCAGCATTTT.

V usage is TRBV23-1 and J usage is TRBJ2-4; 12 nucleotides match TRBD1. TRBV23-1 is designated an ORF whose function remains uncertain. Trimming at V came to 8 bases and at J to 4 bases, leaving 12 bases not matched to a gene. The CDR3 runs 17 residues. In DNA form, the CDR3 reads TGCGCCAGCCCCCAGCTCCGGGACAGGGGGCCAAAAAACATTCAGTACTTC. Its protein product is CASPQLRDRGPKNIQYF.

The chain is built from TRBV16 and TRBJ1-3; no clear D. CDR1 and CDR2 (germline): KGHSY, FQNENV. This CDR3 region has 17 residues. With 1 base removed from V and 0 bases from J, the gap between germline ends came to 13 bases. The CDR3 protein is CASSQFSVAISGNTIYF. The CDR3 DNA reads TGTGCCAGCAGCCAATTTAGTGTAGCGATCTCTGGAAACACCATATATTTT. Combining the CDR3 with reference TRBV16 and TRBJ1-3 gives the whole variable domain GEEVAQTPKHLVRGEGQKAKLYCAPIKGHSYVFWYQQVLKNEFKFLISFQNENVFDETGMPKERFSAKCLPNSPCSLEIQATKLEDSAVYFCASSQFSVAISGNTIYFGEGSWLTVV.

The J gene is TRBJ2-4, the V gene TRBV24-1; a weak D match, TRBD1 (5 bases). The CDR3 sequence is 16 residues long. Trimming removed 1 base from V and 3 bases from J, with 12 bases in between. Germline-derived CDR1 and CDR2 are KGHDR and SFDVKD. The DNA of the CDR3 is TGTGCCACCAGTGATTTAACAGGCTTCGGCAAAAACATTCAGTACTTC. Translating it yields CATSDLTGFGKNIQYF.

This chain connects TRBV9 to TRBJ2-5; TRBD2 matches 10 bases. CDR1 SGDLS and CDR2 YYNGEE come from the germline V gene. The CDR3 totals 16 residues. Trimming removed 1 base from V and 1 base from J; junction bases left unmatched: 4. The CDR3 DNA reads as TGTGCCAGCAGCGTACGTAGCGGGGGGTTCCAAGAGACCCAGTACTTC. The encoded protein is CASSVRSGGFQETQYF.

The CDR3 reads CASSSRRGSPTGELFF. CDR3 DNA sequence: TGTGCCAGCAGCTCGAGGCGGGGGAGCCCCACCGGGGAGCTGTTTTTT. The chain carries TRBV7-9 and TRBJ2-2; 7 bases agree with TRBD2. The CDR3 loop spans 16 amino acids. CDR1 and CDR2 from the germline V gene are SEHNR and FQNEAQ (reference sequence). Trimming took 4 bases from V and 4 from J; bases not matched to a gene: 9.

The chain carries TRBV5-1 and TRBJ2-1; D gene uncertain. V lost 1 base to trimming and J lost 4 bases, with 3 bases between them. The CDR3 runs 12 residues. Germline assignment: CDR1 SGHRS and CDR2 YFSETQ. CDR3 loop: CASSLQYNEQFF. In DNA form, the CDR3 reads TGCGCCAGCAGCTTGCAATACAATGAGCAGTTCTTC.

The V gene is TRBV5-5, the J gene TRBJ1-2; D ambiguous. The germline V and J ends were trimmed by 0 bases and 2 bases, with 5 bases remaining between them. CDR1 is SGHKS, CDR2 YYEKEE, per germline (reference sequence). The CDR3 is 13 amino acids. The CDR3 DNA reads as TGTGCCAGCAGCTTGGCGGGGAACTATGGCTACACCTTC. Its protein is CASSLAGNYGYTF.

The chain joins TRBV10-1 to TRBJ1-6; D is uncertain. There are 12 residues in the CDR3. Germline V lookup: CDR1 WNHNN, CDR2 SYGVQD (reference sequence). The V end lost 2 bases, the J end lost 11 bases, and 7 bases lay between the germline ends. DNA for the CDR3: TGCGCCAGCAGTGAGCCCGGGGCACCCCTCCACTTT. This sequence encodes CASSEPGAPLHF.

This rearrangement joins TRBV5-6 to TRBJ2-7; 7 nucleotides agree with TRBD1. Per the germline V gene, CDR1 is SGHDT and CDR2 is YYEEEE. Trimming removed 4 bases from V and 0 bases from J; junction bases left unmatched: 1. The length of the CDR3 is 13 residues. The CDR3 loop reads CASSRQGSYEQYV. The CDR3 DNA follows: TGTGCCAGCAGCCGACAGGGCTCCTACGAGCAGTACGTC.